This TCR beta chain was captured by sequencing in a study of T cell repertoires in cytomegalovirus infection. For the study at large: TCR beta signatures that were public indicated CMV infection and matching HLA type.

Findings and caveats of the study: CMV carriers having the relevant HLA were flagged by cumulative public TCR beta family frequency.

In this sample, this clonotype turned up a few times. Its antigen is as yet unknown. TCRdb analysed the reads with MiXCR anew, one entry per CDR3 protein. The sample has more than 400,000 distinct CDR3 sequences, more than 25% seen once. Germline V lookup: CDR1 WSHSY, CDR2 SAAADI. The CDR3 is 13 amino acids. Trimming stripped 1 base from V and 6 bases from J, with 6 bases between. The sequence was collected from a human donor in good health (CMV status not recorded). Some clones in this sample may be carry-over from other donors' samples. The sequencing sample was made of PBMCs. The chain recombines TRBV10-2 with TRBJ2-2; D remains unclear. CDR3 amino acids: CASSELVPGELFF. The CDR3 DNA is TGCGCCAGCAGTGAGTTAGTTCCCGGGGAGCTGTTTTTT.